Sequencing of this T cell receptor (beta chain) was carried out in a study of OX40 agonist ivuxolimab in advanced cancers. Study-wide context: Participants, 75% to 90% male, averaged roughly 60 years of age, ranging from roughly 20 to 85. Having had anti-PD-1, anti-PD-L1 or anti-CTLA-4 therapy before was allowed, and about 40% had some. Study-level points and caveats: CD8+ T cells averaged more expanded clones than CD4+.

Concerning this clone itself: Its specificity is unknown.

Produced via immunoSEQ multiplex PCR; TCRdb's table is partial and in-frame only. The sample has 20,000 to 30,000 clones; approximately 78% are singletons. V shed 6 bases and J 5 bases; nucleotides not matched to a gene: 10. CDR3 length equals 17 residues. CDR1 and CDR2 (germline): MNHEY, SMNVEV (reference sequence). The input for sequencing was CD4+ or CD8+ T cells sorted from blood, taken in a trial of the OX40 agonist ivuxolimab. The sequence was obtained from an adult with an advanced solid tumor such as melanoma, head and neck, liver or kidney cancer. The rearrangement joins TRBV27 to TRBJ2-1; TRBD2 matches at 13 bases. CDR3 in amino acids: CASRKLAGGPRNNEQFF. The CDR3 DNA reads TGTGCCAGCAGAAAACTAGCGGGAGGGCCTAGGAACAATGAGCAGTTCTTC.